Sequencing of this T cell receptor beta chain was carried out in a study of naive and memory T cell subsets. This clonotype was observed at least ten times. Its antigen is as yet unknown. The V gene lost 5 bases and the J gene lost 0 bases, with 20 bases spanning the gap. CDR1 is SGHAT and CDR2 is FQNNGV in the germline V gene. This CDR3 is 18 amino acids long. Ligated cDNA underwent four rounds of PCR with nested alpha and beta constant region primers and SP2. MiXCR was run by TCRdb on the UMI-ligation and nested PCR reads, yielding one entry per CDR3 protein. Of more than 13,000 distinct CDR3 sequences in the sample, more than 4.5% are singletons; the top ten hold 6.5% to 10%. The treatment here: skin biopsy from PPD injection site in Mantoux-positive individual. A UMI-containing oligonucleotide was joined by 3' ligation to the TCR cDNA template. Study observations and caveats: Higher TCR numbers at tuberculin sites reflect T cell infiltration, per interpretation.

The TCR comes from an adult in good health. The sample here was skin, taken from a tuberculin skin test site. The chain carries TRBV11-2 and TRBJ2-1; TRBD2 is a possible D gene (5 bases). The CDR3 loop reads CASSAYGNHPGSYNEQFF. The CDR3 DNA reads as TGTGCCAGCAGCGCTTACGGGAACCATCCGGGCTCCTACAATGAGCAGTTCTTC.